These T cell receptor beta chains were read from a single sample in a study of shared clonotypes between healthy human individuals. Clones were read by immunoSEQ multiplex PCR, and TCRdb kept only the in-frame ones, dropping some. The table includes roughly 2,000,000 clones, over 85% detected once. The sequencing input was naive CD8+ T cells from PBMCs. The source of these receptors is a man aged 18 to 29 in good health. Some clones in this sample may be carry-over from other donors' samples. The CDR3 runs from the conserved cysteine through the conserved F or W. D genes are given only for firm matches. Size values are once, few and many counts, or a class for expanded clones, and some rows have none.

TRBV7-7	15	TRBJ2-1	.	TRBD2	CASSPDTSGRGEQFF	TGTGCCAGCAGCCCCGATACTAGCGGGAGGGGGGAGCAGTTCTTC
TRBV7-2	15	TRBJ2-1	.	TRBD1	CASSLFGTGYNEQFF	TGTGCCAGCAGCTTATTTGGGACAGGCTACAATGAGCAGTTCTTC
TRBV6-1	16	TRBJ2-7	.	TRBD2	CASSEALASGTYEQYF	TGTGCCAGCAGTGAAGCCTTGGCTAGCGGAACCTACGAGCAGTACTTC
TRBV28	15	TRBJ2-7	.	TRBD2	CASSTRRGRAAEQYF	TGTGCCAGCAGCACCCGTCGCGGGAGGGCCGCCGAGCAGTACTTC
TRBV6-5	16	TRBJ1-1	.	.	CASSYGGGGSFTEAFF	TGTGCCAGCAGTTACGGTGGAGGGGGGTCTTTCACTGAAGCTTTCTTT
TRBV27	16	TRBJ2-7	.	TRBD2	CASSLGGLAGANEQYF	TGTGCCAGCAGTTTAGGAGGACTAGCGGGAGCGAATGAGCAGTACTTC
TRBV9	15	TRBJ1-1	.	.	CASSVGPGRNTEAFF	TGTGCCAGCAGCGTAGGACCAGGGCGTAACACTGAAGCTTTCTTT
TRBV27	16	TRBJ2-1	.	TRBD2	CASSLSRTSSYNEQFF	TGTGCCAGCAGTTTAAGCCGGACTAGCTCCTACAATGAGCAGTTCTTC
TRBV5-6	15	TRBJ1-1	.	TRBD1	CASSLGAGGGTEAFF	TGTGCCAGCAGCTTGGGAGCAGGGGGAGGTACTGAAGCTTTCTTT
TRBV7-2	16	TRBJ2-7	once	TRBD2	CASSLGAGGPTYEQYF	TGTGCCAGCAGCCTAGGGGCGGGAGGGCCAACCTACGAGCAGTACTTC
TRBV5-1	12	TRBJ2-7	.	.	CASSRDPYEQYF	TGCGCCAGCAGCCGGGACCCCTACGAGCAGTACTTC
TRBV14	15	TRBJ2-1	once	.	CASSQTVEWNNEQFF	TGTGCCAGCAGCCAAACGGTAGAGTGGAACAATGAGCAGTTCTTC
TRBV6-5	13	TRBJ1-5	.	.	CASSYLGGQPQHF	TGTGCCAGCAGTTACTTAGGGGGTCAGCCCCAGCATTTT
TRBV6-5	15	TRBJ2-3	once	TRBD2	CASSWGTTNTDTQYF	TGTGCCAGCAGTTGGGGGACTACAAACACAGATACGCAGTATTTT
TRBV7-2	16	TRBJ2-2	.	.	CASSLAHGPGTGELFF	TGTGCCAGCAGCTTAGCGCACGGCCCGGGCACCGGGGAGCTGTTTTTT
TRBV27	16	TRBJ2-7	.	TRBD1	CASSLSPGTGMGEQYF	TGTGCCAGCAGTTTATCGCCCGGGACAGGGATGGGCGAGCAGTACTTC
TRBV5-4	13	TRBJ1-1	few	.	CASSLGGGTEAFF	TGTGCCAGCAGCTTGGGGGGGGGCACTGAAGCTTTCTTT
TRBV10-3	17	TRBJ2-3	.	.	CAIRARDHPDWGDTQYF	TGTGCCATCAGGGCCCGGGACCATCCCGACTGGGGGGATACGCAGTATTTT
TRBV2	13	TRBJ1-5	few	.	CASTLEGWQPQHF	TGTGCCAGCACCCTGGAGGGGTGGCAGCCCCAGCATTTT
TRBV7-9	15	TRBJ2-7	.	.	CASSPPRGASYEQYF	TGTGCCAGCAGCCCGCCCAGGGGCGCTTCCTACGAGCAGTACTTC
TRBV19	12	TRBJ1-5	.	.	CASSTWNQPQHF	TGTGCCAGTAGTACTTGGAATCAGCCCCAGCATTTT
TRBV19	12	TRBJ1-5	.	.	CASSMGWWPQHF	TGTGCCAGTAGTATGGGCTGGTGGCCCCAGCATTTT
TRBV19	14	TRBJ2-1	.	TRBD2	CASSMRGGRVEQFF	TGTGCCAGTAGTATGCGAGGCGGGAGGGTCGAGCAGTTCTTC
TRBV7-9	16	TRBJ2-7	.	.	CASSSPGGGRNYEQYF	TGTGCCAGCAGCTCCCCCGGGGGCGGGAGAAATTACGAGCAGTACTTC
TRBV7-2	16	TRBJ1-1	.	.	CASSPFPWGSNTEAFF	TGTGCCAGCAGCCCTTTCCCCTGGGGGTCGAACACTGAAGCTTTCTTT
TRBV7-6	15	TRBJ1-2	once	TRBD1	CASSPGQGLFYGYTF	TGTGCCAGCAGCCCCGGACAGGGCCTCTTCTATGGCTACACCTTC
TRBV4-1	16	TRBJ2-7	.	TRBD1	CASSQSPGTGDYEQYF	TGCGCCAGCAGCCAAAGCCCCGGGACAGGGGACTACGAGCAGTACTTC
TRBV29-1	12	TRBJ2-1	.	.	CSVLWGYNEQFF	TGCAGCGTGCTTTGGGGGTACAATGAGCAGTTCTTC
TRBV5-1	17	TRBJ1-2	.	.	CASSLVWDTYWNYGYTF	TGCGCCAGCAGCTTGGTGTGGGACACCTACTGGAACTATGGCTACACCTTC
TRBV4-2	17	TRBJ2-7	.	TRBD1	CASSQFRRDRVVHEQYF	TGTGCCAGCAGCCAATTCCGCCGGGACAGGGTGGTACACGAGCAGTACTTC
TRBV27	15	TRBJ1-5	.	TRBD1	CASSLWAGGNQPQHF	TGTGCCAGCAGTTTATGGGCAGGGGGGAATCAGCCCCAGCATTTT
TRBV21-1	16	TRBJ2-3	.	.	CASSNRSSGSTDTQYF	TGTGCCAGCAGCAATCGGTCTAGCGGGAGCACAGATACGCAGTATTTT
TRBV6-1	17	TRBJ2-1	.	.	CASSEAVAGVSYNEQFF	TGTGCCAGCAGTGAAGCGGTTGCGGGCGTATCCTACAATGAGCAGTTCTTC
TRBV4-2	14	TRBJ2-7	.	.	CASSQDGSVGEQYF	TGTGCCAGCAGCCAAGATGGGAGCGTGGGCGAGCAGTACTTC
TRBV7-8	15	TRBJ2-2	.	.	CASSLGAGETGELFF	TGTGCCAGCAGCTTAGGTGCAGGAGAAACCGGGGAGCTGTTTTTT
TRBV7-8	17	TRBJ2-6	.	TRBD1	CASSLDRGFSGANVLTF	TGTGCCAGCAGCTTGGACAGGGGGTTCTCTGGGGCCAACGTCCTGACTTTC
TRBV27	15	TRBJ2-1	.	TRBD2	CASSFSSGSYNEQFF	TGTGCCAGCAGTTTTAGTAGCGGGTCCTACAATGAGCAGTTCTTC
TRBV13	18	TRBJ2-1	.	TRBD2	CASISGTSGSARYNEQFF	TGTGCCAGCATTTCCGGGACTAGCGGGAGCGCGCGGTACAATGAGCAGTTCTTC
TRBV7-3	16	TRBJ2-1	.	.	CASSLTGRAPYNEQFF	TGTGCCAGCAGCTTAACTGGGCGGGCCCCGTACAATGAGCAGTTCTTC
TRBV27	15	TRBJ2-3	.	.	CASSFRLFTGDTQYF	TGTGCCAGCAGTTTCCGACTATTCACAGGGGATACGCAGTATTTT
TRBV5-5	15	TRBJ1-1	.	.	CASTISGQGYTEAFF	TGTGCCAGCACCATCTCCGGGCAGGGCTACACTGAAGCTTTCTTT
TRBV4-3	21	TRBJ2-1	.	TRBD2	CASSQYVIGTSVIMSYNEQFF	TGCGCCAGCAGCCAGTATGTGATTGGGACTAGCGTCATAATGTCCTACAATGAGCAGTTCTTC
TRBV6-5	11	TRBJ2-7	.	.	CASSEGGEQYF	TGTGCCAGCAGTGAGGGGGGGGAGCAGTACTTC